One sample yielded the 23 T cell receptor beta chains listed below, sequenced in a study of T cell responses to AZD1222 COVID-19 vaccine. This table comes from immunoSEQ multiplex PCR, and its TCRdb copy is limited to in-frame clones, with some not included. The profile covers around 160,000 clones, with around 94% appearing a single time and 0.64% taken by the ten largest. This specimen consisted of peripheral blood, obtained on day 0 of AZD1222 vaccination. Every receptor here comes from an adult in good health.

The V and J genes are TRBV29-1 and TRBJ1-2, with 7 bases matching TRBD1. J was trimmed by 2 bases and V by 7 bases; bases with no gene match: 7. Germline CDR1 SQVTM, CDR2 ANQGSEA. The CDR3 totals 13 residues. The CDR3 region is CSGSTGQNYGYTF. In DNA, the CDR3 is TGCAGCGGATCGACAGGGCAGAACTATGGCTACACCTTC.

This clone was found once. The chain employs TRBV28 and TRBJ1-1; 7 positions match TRBD1. Germline loops: CDR1 MDHEN, CDR2 SYDVKM. The CDR3 spans 15 residues. With V trimmed by 6 bases and J by 0 bases, 7 bases remained unmatched. CDR3 protein: CASSSTGAVNTEAFF. The CDR3 coding sequence is TGTGCCAGCAGCAGCACAGGGGCGGTGAACACTGAAGCTTTCTTT.

The rearrangement uses TRBV10-2 and TRBJ1-1; 9 bases line up with TRBD1. V lost 4 bases, J lost 1 base, and 1 base stayed unmatched. The CDR3 extends over 14 amino acids. Germline loops: CDR1 WSHSY, CDR2 SAAADI. In DNA form, the CDR3 reads TGCGCCAGCAGTGTGGACAGGGGGAACACTGAAGCTTTCTTT. The encoded protein is CASSVDRGNTEAFF.

V usage is TRBV6-1 and J usage is TRBJ1-3, with D possibly being TRBD1 (5 bases). The CDR3 is 15 residues long. Deletions cut 3 bases from V and 0 bases from J, with 9 bases between. Germline values: CDR1 MNHNS, CDR2 SASEGT. CDR3 DNA sequence: TGTGCCAGCAGTGATACAGGCTTCTCTGGAAACACCATATATTTT. This codes for CASSDTGFSGNTIYF.

The rearrangement links TRBV7-9 to TRBJ2-7; no definite D call. The germline V gene encodes CDR1 SEHNR and CDR2 FQNEAQ (reference sequence). The CDR3 runs 13 residues. Trimming took off 5 bases at V and 3 bases at J, with 11 bases between the two ends. The CDR3 loop is CASSHDRNYEQYF. CDR3 nucleotides: TGTGCCAGCAGCCATGATCGGAACTACGAGCAGTACTTC.

Remarks on this clone: The limits of the CDR3 on the DNA are not certain, so only TCRdb's listed CDR3 is given. The chain combines TRBV5-1 with TRBJ1-1. The CDR3 length equals 16 residues, ends included. Germline-derived CDR1 and CDR2 are SGHRS and YFSETQ. CDR3 sequence: CVSSLFGSGFDTEAFF.

This chain links TRBV3-1 (or the pseudogene TRBV3-2) with TRBJ2-7; perhaps TRBD1 as D (5 bases). CDR3 size: 15 residues. From germline, CDR1 is LGHDT and CDR2 YNNKEL (reference sequence). The V end lost 0 bases, the J end lost 4 bases, and 13 bases lay between the germline ends. CDR3 residues: CASSQEKGIWYEQYF. In DNA form, the CDR3 reads TGTGCCAGCAGCCAAGAAAAGGGGATCTGGTACGAGCAGTACTTC.

The chain joins TRBV29-1 to TRBJ2-3; 16 nucleotides match TRBD2. V lost 6 bases, J lost 6 bases, and 3 bases stayed unmatched. CDR3 size: 14 residues. From germline, CDR1 is SQVTM and CDR2 ANQGSEA. CDR3 sequence: CSVGTSGREDTQYF. CDR3 coding DNA: TGCAGCGTCGGGACTAGCGGGAGGGAGGATACGCAGTATTTT.

V and J are TRBV29-1 and TRBJ1-2; tentatively, D is TRBD1 (6 bases). The length of the CDR3 is 12 residues. Trimming stripped 6 bases from V and 2 bases from J, with 10 bases between. CDR1 SQVTM and CDR2 ANQGSEA come from the germline V gene. The CDR3 here is CSVFRGNYGYTF. The CDR3 DNA is TGCAGCGTATTCAGGGGAAACTATGGCTACACCTTC. Filled out from reference TRBV29-1 and TRBJ1-2, the complete variable domain reads SAVISQKPSRDICQRGTSLTIQCQVDSQVTMMFWYRQQPGQSLTLIATANQGSEATYESGFVIDKFPISRPNLTFSTLTVSNMSPEDSSIYLCSVFRGNYGYTFGSGTRLTVV.

The V gene is TRBV18, the J gene TRBJ1-1; D gene ambiguous. The CDR3 spans 14 residues. Germline lookup yields CDR1 KGHSH and CDR2 LQKENI. V shed 3 bases and J shed 1 base, with 9 bases lying between them. In DNA form, the CDR3 reads TGTGCCAGCTCACCTACCACGACGAACACTGAAGCTTTCTTT. This codes for CASSPTTTNTEAFF.

V usage is TRBV4-1 and J usage is TRBJ1-2; no definite D call. The CDR3 spans 14 residues. Per the germline V gene, CDR1 is MGHRA and CDR2 is YSYEKL. Deletions cut 4 bases from V and 13 bases from J, with 22 bases between. This CDR3 is CASSLRAQDSVPTF. In DNA, the CDR3 is TGCGCCAGCAGCCTCCGGGCACAAGACTCCGTGCCCACCTTC.

The chain joins TRBV28 to TRBJ1-1; 9 bases align to TRBD1. V shed 4 bases, J shed 1 base, and the junction held 10 bases outside the gene matches. CDR3 length equals 17 residues. The germline CDR1 and CDR2 sequences are MDHEN and SYDVKM. This CDR3 is CASSYLRGTGSNTEAFF. The CDR3 DNA sequence: TGTGCCAGCAGTTACCTCCGGGGGACAGGGTCGAACACTGAAGCTTTCTTT. The variable domain in full, with the rest retrieved from reference TRBV28 and TRBJ1-1, is DVKVTQSSRYLVKRTGEKVFLECVQDMDHENMFWYRQDPGLGLRLIYFSYDVKMKEKGDIPEGYSVSREKKERFSLILESASTNQTSMYLCASSYLRGTGSNTEAFFGQGTRLTVV.

This chain joins TRBV25-1 and TRBJ1-1; unclear D gene. Germline assignment: CDR1 MGHDK and CDR2 SYGVNS. The CDR3 consists of 15 residues. Trimming stripped 1 base from V and 5 bases from J, with 14 bases between. The CDR3 protein is CASSELTGKETEAFF. The DNA for the CDR3 is TGTGCCAGCAGTGAATTGACGGGGAAAGAGACTGAAGCTTTCTTT.

The V gene is TRBV6-5, the J gene TRBJ1-5; D ambiguous. The V and J ends lost 6 bases and 1 base respectively, with 7 bases between them. CDR3 length: 13 amino acids. CDR1 MNHEY and CDR2 SVGAGI come from the germline V gene. The CDR3 region is CASSLDSNQPQHF. Written as DNA, the CDR3 is TGTGCCAGCAGCCTGGACAGCAATCAGCCCCAGCATTTT.

The CDR3 protein is CASSLIGGDNEQFF. The CDR3 nucleotides read TGTGCCAGCAGCCTTATCGGGGGGGACAATGAGCAGTTCTTC. The V and J genes are TRBV3-1 (or the pseudogene TRBV3-2) and TRBJ2-1; 8 nucleotides match TRBD2. CDR1 LGHDT and CDR2 YNNKEL come from the germline V gene (reference sequence). The CDR3 is 14 amino acids. The ends lost 4 bases at V and 5 bases at J; junction bases unmatched: 4.

The genes are TRBV27 and TRBJ2-7; 12 bases match TRBD1. From germline, CDR1 is MNHEY and CDR2 SMNVEV (reference sequence). The CDR3 runs 14 residues. The J segment lost 7 bases and the V segment lost 6 bases, leaving 7 bases of the junction unmatched. The CDR3 sequence: CASSAGTGGREQYF. The CDR3 DNA is TGTGCCAGCAGCGCCGGGACAGGGGGCCGAGAGCAGTACTTC.

The gene calls are TRBV27 and TRBJ2-7; 8 nucleotides match TRBD1. With V trimmed by 5 bases and J by 7 bases, 10 bases remained unmatched. The CDR3 is 14 residues long. The germline CDR1 and CDR2 sequences are MNHEY and SMNVEV (reference sequence). CDR3 coding DNA: TGTGCCAGCAGTGTCGGACAGGGACGGAGAGAGCAGTACTTC. Residues: CASSVGQGRREQYF.

The V and J genes are TRBV7-2 and TRBJ1-2, with 7 nucleotides matching TRBD1. This CDR3 spans 13 amino acids. Trimming cost V 1 base and J 8 bases; bases outside gene matches: 4. CDR1 and CDR2 (germline): SGHTA, FQGNSA. The CDR3 sequence is CASSLEGARGYTF. CDR3 DNA sequence: TGTGCCAGCAGCTTAGAGGGGGCGAGGGGCTACACCTTC.

The genes are TRBV2 and TRBJ2-7, with D perhaps matching TRBD2 (5 bases). From germline, CDR1 is SNHLY and CDR2 FYNNEI. This CDR3 region has 11 residues. V shed 7 bases and J shed 5 bases, with 9 bases lying between them. The CDR3, as DNA: TGTGCCAGCACTCGGGAAGACGAGCAGTACTTC. Its translation: CASTREDEQYF.

V usage is TRBV14 and J usage is TRBJ2-7; TRBD1 agrees at 7 bases. CDR1 and CDR2 from the germline V gene are SGHDN and FVKESK. The V segment lost 3 bases and the J segment 6 bases; nucleotides outside the gene matches: 8. There are 14 residues in the CDR3. The CDR3 spells CASSQEQGTLEQYF. The CDR3 DNA reads TGTGCCAGCAGCCAGGAACAGGGGACCCTCGAGCAGTACTTC. The full variable domain, its missing parts supplied by reference TRBV14 and TRBJ2-7, is EAGVTQFPSHSVIEKGQTVTLRCDPISGHDNLYWYRRVMGKEIKFLLHFVKESKQDESGMPNNRFLAERTGGTYSTLKVQPAELEDSGVYFCASSQEQGTLEQYFGPGTRLTVT.

The chain recombines TRBV20-1 with TRBJ1-2; D gene unclear. The germline CDR1 and CDR2 sequences are DFQATT and SNEGSKA (reference sequence). The CDR3 totals 10 residues. Trimming removed 3 bases at V and 7 bases at J, with 6 bases between. The CDR3 coding sequence is TGCAGTGCTAGTAAAACTGGCTACACCTTC. Protein product: CSASKTGYTF.

This clone appeared once. V usage is TRBV28 and J usage is TRBJ1-3, with D hard to call. Germline CDR1 is MDHEN and CDR2 is SYDVKM. This CDR3 is built from 18 residues. Trimming left V 0 bases short and J 4 bases short, with 19 bases between. CDR3 sequence: CASSLWALRFDKGNTIYF. CDR3 nucleotides: TGTGCCAGCAGTTTATGGGCCCTGAGGTTCGACAAAGGAAACACCATATATTTT.

CDR3 nucleotide sequence: TGTGCCAGTAGGTCGGGGTTTGGCGAAAAACTGTTTTTT. This gives the protein CASRSGFGEKLFF. V usage is TRBV19 and J usage is TRBJ1-4; no clear D gene. Looked up from germline, CDR1 is LNHDA and CDR2 is SQIVND (reference sequence). V lost 6 bases to trimming and J lost 8 bases, with 13 bases between them. The CDR3 has 13 amino acids. The full variable domain, its missing parts supplied by reference TRBV19 and TRBJ1-4, is DGGITQSPKYLFRKEGQNVTLSCEQNLNHDAMYWYRQDPGQGLRLIYYSQIVNDFQKGDIAEGYSVSREKKESFPLTVTSAQKNPTAFYLCASRSGFGEKLFFGSGTQLSVL.